The rows below give T cell receptor beta chains drawn from one sample of a study of OX40 agonist ivuxolimab in advanced cancers. Sequenced by immunoSEQ multiplex PCR; TCRdb stores in-frame clones only, minus some. The sample yields about 52,000 clones, 85% to 95% seen once. The input for sequencing was CD4+ or CD8+ T cells sorted from blood, taken in a trial of the OX40 agonist ivuxolimab. Source of these receptors: an adult with an advanced solid tumor such as melanoma, head and neck, liver or kidney cancer. The CDR3 runs from the conserved cysteine through the conserved F or W. Fields, in order: D gene, clone size, J gene, V gene, CDR3 DNA, CDR3 protein. D genes are given only for firm matches. Clone size is not always given. Where it is, it says once, few, many or a class for expanded clones.

NA	NA	TRBJ1-5	TRBV27	TGTGCCAGCAGGAAACTTGGGGATAATCAGCCCCAGCATTTT	CASRKLGDNQPQHF
NA	NA	TRBJ1-1	TRBV6-5	TGTGCCAGCAGTCCTCGACAGATGAACACTGAAGCTTTCTTT	CASSPRQMNTEAFF
NA	NA	TRBJ2-7	TRBV4-1	TGCGCCAGCAGTGGCGGGAATAGCTACGAGCAGTACTTC	CASSGGNSYEQYF
TRBD2	once	TRBJ2-7	TRBV4-2	TGTGCCAGCAGCCAAGATCCTAGCGGGGTCTACGAGCAGTACTTC	CASSQDPSGVYEQYF
TRBD2	NA	TRBJ2-7	TRBV5-4	TGTGCCAGCAGCCCGGGGGGGTTCGGGTCCGAGCAGTACTTC	CASSPGGFGSEQYF
NA	NA	TRBJ1-5	TRBV19	TGTGCCAGTAGGACTAGACAGGACCCCCCTGGGGATCAGCCCCAGCATTTT	CASRTRQDPPGDQPQHF
NA	NA	TRBJ1-2	TRBV30	TGTGCCTGGATGAACTGGAACTATGGCTACACCTTC	CAWMNWNYGYTF
NA	NA	TRBJ2-7	TRBV14	TGTGCCAGCAGCTTCTCGGGTTACGAGCAGTACTTC	CASSFSGYEQYF
NA	NA	TRBJ2-3	TRBV28	TGTGCCAGCAGTTTCCCGGGCAGGGTCACAGATACGCAGTATTTT	CASSFPGRVTDTQYF
TRBD1	once	TRBJ2-1	TRBV27	TGTGCCAGCAGTCCTTGGCGGGACAGGGACAATGAGCAGTTCTTC	CASSPWRDRDNEQFF
NA	NA	TRBJ2-2	TRBV9	TGTGCCAGCAGCGTAGAGATGGCCGGCACCGGGGAGCTGTTTTTT	CASSVEMAGTGELFF
NA	NA	TRBJ1-6	TRBV19	TGTGCCAGTAGTCGTTCAGGGTATAATTCACCCCTCCACTTT	CASSRSGYNSPLHF
TRBD1	NA	TRBJ2-5	TRBV18	TGTGCCAGCTCACCAGTTGGGACAGGGGGCGAGACCCAGTACTTC	CASSPVGTGGETQYF
NA	NA	TRBJ2-5	TRBV6-6	TGTGCCAGCAGTTACTCGCAGGAGACCCAGTACTTC	CASSYSQETQYF
TRBD2	NA	TRBJ2-7	TRBV6-1	TGTGCCACTGGGACTAGCGGTTACGAGCAGTACTTC	CATGTSGYEQYF
NA	NA	TRBJ2-7	TRBV5-4	TGTGCCAGCAGCTTGTGGGGTGGGCAGCTCGAGCAGTACTTC	CASSLWGGQLEQYF
TRBD1	NA	TRBJ1-2	TRBV7-3	TGTGCCAGCAGCGAGAGGGACAGACTATCGGATACCTTC	CASSERDRLSDTF
TRBD1	NA	TRBJ1-1	TRBV19	TGTGCCAGTTTGGACAGGGCCGAAGCTTTCTTT	CASLDRAEAFF
NA	NA	TRBJ2-7	TRBV27	TGTGCCAGCAGTTTTGGGGGCCAGGGCGAGCAGTACTTC	CASSFGGQGEQYF
NA	NA	TRBJ2-5	TRBV25-1	TGTGCCAGCAGTGAATCAGCAACAGGGCCTCTGAACTTC	CASSESATGPLNF
TRBD2	NA	TRBJ2-1	TRBV9	TGTGCCAGCAGCGCTCAGGGACTAGCGGGAGGGGGTGAGCAGTTCTTC	CASSAQGLAGGGEQFF
NA	NA	TRBJ2-2	TRBV7-8	TGTGCCAGCACCCCCGGGGCGGATACCGGGGAGCTGTTTTTT	CASTPGADTGELFF
TRBD2	NA	TRBJ2-1	TRBV7-6	TGTGCCAGCAGCTTTACCGGGCTAGCGGGAGCTGAGCAGTTCTTC	CASSFTGLAGAEQFF
NA	NA	TRBJ1-1	TRBV30	TGTGCCTGGAGCCTAGGCGCAGTGACTGAAGCTTTCTTT	CAWSLGAVTEAFF
NA	NA	TRBJ2-3	TRBV21-1	TGTGCCAGCAATTTGGCGGGGCTCACAGATACGCAGTATTTT	CASNLAGLTDTQYF
NA	NA	TRBJ2-2	TRBV27	TGTGCCAGCAGATACTCGTGGGGGATGGGGGAGCTGTTTTTT	CASRYSWGMGELFF
NA	NA	TRBJ2-7	TRBV11-3	TGTGCCAGCAGCTGGGGAGGCGGGATATCTTACCACGAGCAGTACTTC	CASSWGGGISYHEQYF
NA	NA	TRBJ1-6	TRBV4-1	TGCGCCAGCAGCCAGGGGGTAGGAGGATATAATTCACCCCTCCACTTT	CASSQGVGGYNSPLHF
NA	NA	TRBJ2-1	TRBV4-3	TGCGCCAGCAGCCAAAATGGGGGGACGGACAATGAGCAGTTCTTC	CASSQNGGTDNEQFF
TRBD2	NA	TRBJ2-1	TRBV7-3	TGTGCCAGCAGTGATCGGGAGGCCCCTAAAGATGAGCAGTTCTTC	CASSDREAPKDEQFF
TRBD2	NA	TRBJ2-1	TRBV7-9	TGTGCCAGCAGCACCGCTTGGACTAGCGTAGACAATGAGCAGTTCTTC	CASSTAWTSVDNEQFF
NA	NA	TRBJ2-7	TRBV10-1	TGCGCCAGCAGTGAGTCGATTACAGGTCCCTACGAGCAGTACTTC	CASSESITGPYEQYF
NA	NA	TRBJ1-4	TRBV29-1	TGCAGCGTTACCGACTGGGCATCAACTAATGAAAAACTGTTTTTT	CSVTDWASTNEKLFF